One sample yielded the 19 T cell receptor beta chains listed below, sequenced in a study of blood T cell repertoires in COVID-19. Generated by immunoSEQ multiplex PCR, the TCRdb table keeps only in-frame clones and is missing some. In the table there are about 87,000 clones, around 87% of which are singletons. Sequencing input: peripheral blood. These receptors were collected from a woman of 80 years or more with acute or convalescent COVID-19.

The chain recombines TRBV9 with TRBJ2-2; D is unclear. The V gene's germline CDR1 is SGDLS and CDR2 YYNGEE. V was shortened by 1 base and J by 1 base, with 2 bases between the two germline ends. The CDR3 runs to 13 residues. CDR3 sequence reads: CASSVQNTGELFF. As DNA, the CDR3 is TGTGCCAGCAGCGTACAGAACACCGGGGAGCTGTTTTTT.

This clone has just a few counts. The rearrangement links TRBV29-1 to TRBJ1-2, with D hard to call. Germline lookup yields CDR1 SQVTM and CDR2 ANQGSEA. V shed 8 bases and J shed 5 bases, with 24 bases lying between them. The CDR3 consists of 15 residues. The DNA of the CDR3 is TGCAGCTCCTCTCTTGGAGGAGCAAACCCGTATGGCTACACCTTC. Translated: CSSSLGGANPYGYTF.

This chain joins TRBV10-3 and TRBJ1-3, with 10 bases matching TRBD1. Losses at the gene ends were 3 bases for V and 3 bases for J; bases not matched to a gene: 5. This CDR3 has 16 amino acids. Germline lookup yields CDR1 ENHRY and CDR2 SYGVKD. The CDR3 loop reads CAISDSTGGFGNTIYF. The CDR3 coding sequence is TGTGCCATCAGTGACTCGACAGGGGGCTTTGGAAACACCATATATTTT.

The chain employs TRBV5-4 and TRBJ2-1; 8 bases fit TRBD2. J lost 4 bases, V lost 0 bases, and 3 bases had no gene match. This CDR3 region has 15 residues. The V gene's germline CDR1 is SGHNT and CDR2 YYREEE (reference sequence). DNA for the CDR3: TGTGCCAGCAGCTTGGCGAGCGGGAGTTACAATGAGCAGTTCTTC. Its protein product is CASSLASGSYNEQFF.

This sequence joins TRBV14 and TRBJ2-7; tentatively, D is TRBD2 (5 bases). The ends were cut back, 3 bases at V and 9 bases at J, with 9 bases in the middle. Germline CDR1 SGHDN, CDR2 FVKESK. The CDR3 consists of 11 residues. CDR3 nucleotide sequence: TGTGCCAGCAGCCACGCGGGTTGGCAGTACTTC. Its protein product is CASSHAGWQYF. The full variable domain, with the rest looked up from reference TRBV14 and TRBJ2-7, is EAGVTQFPSHSVIEKGQTVTLRCDPISGHDNLYWYRRVMGKEIKFLLHFVKESKQDESGMPNNRFLAERTGGTYSTLKVQPAELEDSGVYFCASSHAGWQYFGPGTRLTVT.

J is TRBJ1-2 and V is TRBV19; 7 bases map to TRBD1. Trimming removed 7 bases from V and 0 bases from J; junction bases left unmatched: 8. The CDR3 has 15 amino acids. CDR1 and CDR2 (germline): LNHDA, SQIVND (reference sequence). CDR3 DNA sequence: TGTGCCAGTACCCCCGGGGACAGACCTAACTATGGCTACACCTTC. Amino acid sequence: CASTPGDRPNYGYTF.

The chain carries TRBV29-1 and TRBJ2-1; 7 bases are a match to TRBD1. The CDR3 extends over 14 amino acids. Germline lookup yields CDR1 SQVTM and CDR2 ANQGSEA. The V and J ends lost 3 bases and 3 bases, in that order; junction bases with no gene match: 5. The CDR3 protein is CSVDGTAFYNEQFF. CDR3 in DNA: TGCAGCGTTGACGGGACAGCTTTCTACAATGAGCAGTTCTTC.

The V gene is TRBV19, the J gene TRBJ2-6, with D possibly matching TRBD1 (6 bases). Trimming left V 6 bases short and J 3 bases short, with 15 bases between. The germline V gene encodes CDR1 LNHDA and CDR2 SQIVND (reference sequence). This CDR3 comprises 16 residues. CDR3 coding DNA: TGTGCCAGTAGGAAGGGGGTCTATAATGGGGCCAACGTCCTGACTTTC. As protein: CASRKGVYNGANVLTF.

The chain employs TRBV19 and TRBJ1-1, with TRBD1 matching over 7 bases. In germline, CDR1 is LNHDA, CDR2 SQIVND (reference sequence). The J segment lost 0 bases and the V segment lost 5 bases, leaving 6 bases of the junction unmatched. There are 15 residues in the CDR3. CDR3 sequence reads: CASSPSTGMNTEAFF. CDR3 DNA sequence: TGTGCCAGTAGTCCTTCGACAGGGATGAACACTGAAGCTTTCTTT.

This clone turned up a few times. This same CDR3 is encoded by further DNA sequences in the sample. V is TRBV19 and J is TRBJ1-2, with 10 bases fitting TRBD1. The trim removed 5 bases at V and 3 bases at J, leaving 3 bases unmatched. The CDR3 consists of 14 residues. Germline-derived CDR1 and CDR2 are LNHDA and SQIVND (reference sequence). The CDR3 DNA reads TGTGCCAGTAGTCGACAGGGGGCTGACTATGGCTACACCTTC. This gives the protein CASSRQGADYGYTF. The whole variable domain, filled in from reference TRBV19 and TRBJ1-2, reads DGGITQSPKYLFRKEGQNVTLSCEQNLNHDAMYWYRQDPGQGLRLIYYSQIVNDFQKGDIAEGYSVSREKKESFPLTVTSAQKNPTAFYLCASSRQGADYGYTFGSGTRLTVV.

The J gene is TRBJ2-1, the V gene TRBV5-1, with D possibly TRBD2 on 5 matching bases. V was pared by 3 bases and J by 4 bases, with 11 bases between. CDR1 is SGHRS, CDR2 YFSETQ, per germline. The CDR3 totals 14 residues. The CDR3 region is CASSSAGVYNEQFF. DNA of the CDR3: TGCGCCAGCAGCTCGGCGGGCGTGTACAATGAGCAGTTCTTC.

The V gene is TRBV7-3, the J gene TRBJ2-3; 7 nucleotides match TRBD1. Germline V gene lookup returns CDR1 SGHTA and CDR2 FQGTGA. The V segment lost 5 bases and the J segment 4 bases; nucleotides outside the gene matches: 6. The CDR3 totals 14 residues. CDR3 sequence: CASSQGGWSDTQYF. The CDR3 DNA is TGTGCCAGCAGCCAAGGGGGCTGGTCAGATACGCAGTATTTT.

V gene TRBV11-2 combines with J gene TRBJ2-7, with 8 bases fitting TRBD2. In germline, CDR1 is SGHAT, CDR2 FQNNGV. CDR3 length: 15 residues. V shed 2 bases and J 7 bases; nucleotides not matched to a gene: 10. The CDR3 spells CASSLQGLGAREQYF. The CDR3, as DNA: TGTGCCAGCAGCTTACAGGGACTAGGGGCTAGGGAGCAGTACTTC.

J is TRBJ1-3 and V is TRBV18; tentatively, D is TRBD1 (6 bases). This CDR3 is 14 amino acids long. The germline V gene encodes CDR1 KGHSH and CDR2 LQKENI. With 3 bases removed from V and 7 bases from J, the gap between germline ends came to 13 bases. The CDR3 loop is CASSPRQEINTIYF. The CDR3 DNA reads TGTGCCAGCTCACCTCGACAGGAGATTAACACCATATATTTT.

The chain couples TRBV11-2 to TRBJ1-3; 7 bases align to TRBD1. V trimming: 4 bases; J trimming: 2 bases; junction bases outside the gene matches: 5. Germline V gene sequence: CDR1 SGHAT, CDR2 FQNNGV. This CDR3 has 15 amino acids. For the CDR3, the DNA is TGTGCCAGCAGCTCTCCGACAGGGACTGGAAACACCATATATTTT. Translation: CASSSPTGTGNTIYF. Full variable domain (rest looked up from reference TRBV11-2 and TRBJ1-3): EAGVAQSPRYKIIEKRQSVAFWCNPISGHATLYWYQQILGQGPKLLIQFQNNGVVDDSQLPKDRFSAERLKGVDSTLKIQPAKLEDSAVYLCASSSPTGTGNTIYFGEGSWLTVV.

V is TRBV23-1 and J is TRBJ1-4; weak D call: TRBD1 (5 bases). TRBV23-1 is classed as an ORF, of uncertain function. The length of the CDR3 is 13 residues. Trimming stripped 5 bases from V and 8 bases from J, with 12 bases between. CDR3 in amino acids: CASSCRGGEKLFF. In DNA, the CDR3 is TGCGCCAGCAGTTGTAGGGGTGGCGAAAAACTGTTTTTT.

This clone was detected once. V is TRBV25-1 and J is TRBJ1-1; possible D gene TRBD1, 5 bases. CDR1 is MGHDK, CDR2 SYGVNS, per germline. The CDR3 length is 12 residues. Trimming removed 1 base from V and 11 bases from J, with 11 bases in between. The CDR3 bases are TGTGCCAGCAGTGAATCCACGGGGGGGGCTTTCTTT. Amino acids: CASSESTGGAFF.

The chain links TRBV3-1 (or the pseudogene TRBV3-2) to TRBJ1-2; no clear D. CDR1 and CDR2 from the germline V gene are LGHDT and YNNKEL (reference sequence). Trimming took 2 bases from V and 5 from J, leaving 6 bases between them. The CDR3 has 12 residues. Written as DNA, the CDR3 is TGTGCCAGCAGCCAAAATTCGTATGGCTACACCTTC. Its translation is CASSQNSYGYTF.

The V gene is TRBV5-1, the J gene TRBJ2-5, with a weak D call TRBD1 (6 bases). There are 15 residues in the CDR3. The ends were cut back, 4 bases at V and 5 bases at J, with 18 bases in the middle. The V gene's germline CDR1 is SGHRS and CDR2 YFSETQ. This CDR3 reads CASSPGQSFGETQYF. In DNA form, the CDR3 reads TGCGCCAGCAGCCCCGGACAGAGCTTCGGGGAGACCCAGTACTTC.